Shown below are 17 T cell receptor beta chains from a single sample sequenced in a study of CD8 T cells in ankylosing spondylitis. TCRdb itself ran the 5' RACE reads through MiXCR, one entry per CDR3 protein. The sample holds fewer than 200,000 distinct CDR3 sequences, around 9.6% seen once. The sequencing sample was made of blood, either unsorted or a sorted T cell fraction (not recorded which). These receptor sequences come from a female donor with ankylosing spondylitis or in good health (not recorded which).

The chain uses TRBV4-3 and TRBJ2-7; no clear D. Germline CDR1 LGHNA, CDR2 YSLEER. V lost 0 bases and J 4 bases, leaving 10 bases between the germline ends. The CDR3 extends over 14 amino acids. The CDR3 loop is CASSQDARSYEQYF. In DNA form, the CDR3 reads TGCGCCAGCAGCCAAGATGCGAGAAGTTACGAGCAGTACTTC.

V gene TRBV12-3 or TRBV12-4 combines with J gene TRBJ2-1; 8 nucleotides match TRBD2. The CDR3 is 14 residues long. Trimming cost V 7 bases and J 4 bases; bases outside gene matches: 6. CDR3 sequence (DNA): TGTGCCAGCAATTCGGGAGGGGAGTACAATGAGCAGTTCTTC. It translates to CASNSGGEYNEQFF.

This clonotype appeared many times. The CDR3 reads CASSLEDSGDETQYF. For the CDR3, the DNA is TGTGCCAGCAGCCTGGAGGACTCGGGGGATGAGACCCAGTACTTC. This chain joins TRBV5-6 and TRBJ2-5; D perhaps matches TRBD2 (6 bases). With 4 bases removed from V and 5 bases from J, the gap between germline ends came to 18 bases. This CDR3 contains 15 residues. Germline lookup yields CDR1 SGHDT and CDR2 YYEEEE.

The sample holds a few counts of this clonotype. The V and J genes are TRBV4-1 and TRBJ2-4, with D possibly being TRBD1 (5 bases). The germline V and J ends were trimmed by 5 bases and 0 bases, with 11 bases remaining between them. In germline, CDR1 is MGHRA, CDR2 YSYEKL. CDR3 size: 15 residues. In DNA form, the CDR3 reads TGCGCCAGCAGCACCGTGGGGCTAGCCAAAAACATTCAGTACTTC. As protein: CASSTVGLAKNIQYF.

This clonotype came up many times. V is TRBV27 and J is TRBJ2-1, with 16 nucleotides matching TRBD2. The CDR3 length is 15 residues. Germline V CDR1 and CDR2: MNHEY, SMNVEV (reference sequence). V trimming: 2 bases; J trimming: 10 bases; junction bases outside the gene matches: 2. The DNA of the CDR3 is TGTGCCAGCAGTTTAGGGACTAGCGGGAGGGAGGAGCAGTTCTTC. It specifies CASSLGTSGREEQFF.

This clonotype was seen at least ten times. CDR3 DNA: TGTGCCAGCAGCTTAGTGCCTAGCGGAACCTACGAGCAGTACTTC. Protein: CASSLVPSGTYEQYF. The rearrangement uses TRBV7-2 and TRBJ2-7; 7 nucleotides match TRBD2. The germline gives CDR1 SGHTA, CDR2 FQGNSA. V was clipped by 1 base and J by 2 bases; unmatched bases: 5. The CDR3 length is 15 residues.

This clonotype was counted a few times. The V and J genes are TRBV12-3 or TRBV12-4 and TRBJ2-1; TRBD2 matches 10 bases. Losses at the gene ends were 1 base for V and 7 bases for J; bases not matched to a gene: 7. The CDR3 length is 16 residues. In nucleotides, the CDR3 is TGTGCCAGCAGTTTAGGGGGTCTAGCGGGAGTTAATGAGCAGTTCTTC. Translating it yields CASSLGGLAGVNEQFF.

The chain couples TRBV12-3 or TRBV12-4 to TRBJ2-7, with D perhaps TRBD2 (5 bases). Trimming shortened V by 7 bases and J by 7 bases, and 14 bases separated the two germline ends. This CDR3 has 12 residues. The CDR3 bases are TGTGCCAGCAAAGAGGGTTCGGGGGAGCAGTACTTC. It translates to CASKEGSGEQYF.

This clonotype has just a few counts. The chain couples TRBV28 to TRBJ2-1, with 7 positions matching TRBD2. The trim removed 4 bases at V and 8 bases at J, leaving 14 bases unmatched. CDR3 size: 16 residues. Germline lookup yields CDR1 MDHEN and CDR2 SYDVKM. CDR3 amino acids: CASSSSQRTRADEQFF. CDR3 sequence (DNA): TGTGCCAGCAGTTCGTCCCAAAGGACTAGGGCCGATGAGCAGTTCTTC.

This clonotype was recorded at least ten times. The chain uses TRBV24-1 and TRBJ2-1, with a possible D match to TRBD2 (6 bases). V lost 3 bases, J lost 9 bases, and 8 bases lay in between. The germline V gene has CDR1 KGHDR and CDR2 SFDVKD. This CDR3 contains 12 residues. The CDR3 loop is CATSDLGGEQFF. The CDR3 bases are TGTGCCACCAGTGATCTGGGGGGTGAGCAGTTCTTC.

At least ten counts were recorded for this clonotype. This chain links TRBV7-9 with TRBJ2-5; no reliable D call. The ends were cut back, 2 bases at V and 5 bases at J, with 15 bases in the middle. The CDR3 runs 15 residues. Germline V lookup: CDR1 SEHNR, CDR2 FQNEAQ (reference sequence). Here the CDR3 reads CASSLSLPVEETQYF. The CDR3 DNA is TGTGCCAGCAGCTTAAGCCTCCCGGTGGAGGAGACCCAGTACTTC.

The V gene is TRBV4-2, the J gene TRBJ2-3; possibly TRBD1 for D (5 bases). In germline, CDR1 is LGHNA, CDR2 YNFKEQ. This CDR3 comprises 19 residues. With 8 bases removed from V and 0 bases from J, the gap between germline ends came to 27 bases. The CDR3 sequence: CASQTKHGALLPSTDTQYF. CDR3 coding DNA: TGTGCCAGCCAAACTAAACATGGGGCCCTCCTACCCAGCACAGATACGCAGTATTTT.

This clonotype showed up just a few times. This CDR3 reads CASSVGTGELFF. The DNA for the CDR3 is TGTGCCAGCAGCGTTGGGACCGGGGAGCTGTTTTTT. The rearrangement uses TRBV9 and TRBJ2-2; no definite D call. Trimming took off 2 bases at V and 5 bases at J, with 4 bases between the two ends. CDR3 size: 12 residues. Germline V gene data show CDR1 as SGDLS and CDR2 as YYNGEE.

This clonotype was seen ten or more times. This rearrangement joins TRBV28 to TRBJ1-5, with D unresolved. V was clipped by 5 bases and J by 9 bases, with 11 bases between them. This CDR3 is built from 12 residues. CDR1 and CDR2 from the germline V gene are MDHEN and SYDVKM. The CDR3 reads CASSTVGLPQHF. CDR3 coding DNA: TGTGCCAGCAGTACTGTCGGTCTGCCCCAGCATTTT.

CDR3 nucleotides: TGTGCCAGCTCCAAGGGACTCCACGGGGAGCTGTTTTTT. Protein: CASSKGLHGELFF. The chain links TRBV6-2 or TRBV6-3 to TRBJ2-2, with D possibly being TRBD2 (6 bases). The ends were cut back, 8 bases at V and 7 bases at J, with 14 bases in the middle. The CDR3 has 13 residues. Germline values: CDR1 MNHEY, CDR2 SVGEGT.

The rearrangement links TRBV7-6 to TRBJ2-1; 8 positions agree with TRBD1. The germline gives CDR1 SGHVS, CDR2 FNYEAQ. The V gene end was trimmed by 5 bases and the J gene end by 4 bases; junction bases not matched to a gene: 7. The CDR3 is made up of 15 amino acids. The CDR3 DNA reads as TGTGCCAGCAGCCTAGAAGACAGGGGATACAATGAGCAGTTCTTC. Protein: CASSLEDRGYNEQFF. Full variable domain (remainder filled in from reference TRBV7-6 and TRBJ2-1): GAGVSQSPRYKVTKRGQDVALRCDPISGHVSLYWYRQALGQGPEFLTYFNYEAQQDKSGLPNDRFSAERPEGSISTLTIQRTEQRDSAMYRCASSLEDRGYNEQFFGPGTRLTVL.

This clonotype has a count of ten or more. J is TRBJ1-2 and V is TRBV29-1; 8 positions agree with TRBD1. The CDR3 runs to 15 residues. CDR1 and CDR2 (germline): SQVTM, ANQGSEA. V lost 6 bases, J lost 2 bases, and 11 bases stayed unmatched. CDR3 DNA: TGCAGCGTCGACAGGGGCGAACCCTTAAACTATGGCTACACCTTC. Residues: CSVDRGEPLNYGYTF.